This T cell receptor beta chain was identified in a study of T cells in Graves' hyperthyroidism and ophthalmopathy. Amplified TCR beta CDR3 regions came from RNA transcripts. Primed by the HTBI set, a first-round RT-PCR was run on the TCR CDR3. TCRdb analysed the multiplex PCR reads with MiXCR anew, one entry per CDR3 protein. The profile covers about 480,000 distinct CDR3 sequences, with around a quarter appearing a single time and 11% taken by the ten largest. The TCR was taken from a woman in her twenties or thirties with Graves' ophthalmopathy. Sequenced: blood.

CDR3 in amino acids: CASTLGQWNTGELFF. The CDR3 bases are TGTGCCAGCACCTTAGGACAGTGGAACACCGGGGAGCTGTTTTTT. The V gene is TRBV6-1, the J gene TRBJ2-2; a weak D match, TRBD1 (6 bases). Trimming stripped 7 bases from V and 1 base from J, with 13 bases between. The CDR3 is 15 residues long. CDR1 is MNHNS and CDR2 is SASEGT in the germline V gene.